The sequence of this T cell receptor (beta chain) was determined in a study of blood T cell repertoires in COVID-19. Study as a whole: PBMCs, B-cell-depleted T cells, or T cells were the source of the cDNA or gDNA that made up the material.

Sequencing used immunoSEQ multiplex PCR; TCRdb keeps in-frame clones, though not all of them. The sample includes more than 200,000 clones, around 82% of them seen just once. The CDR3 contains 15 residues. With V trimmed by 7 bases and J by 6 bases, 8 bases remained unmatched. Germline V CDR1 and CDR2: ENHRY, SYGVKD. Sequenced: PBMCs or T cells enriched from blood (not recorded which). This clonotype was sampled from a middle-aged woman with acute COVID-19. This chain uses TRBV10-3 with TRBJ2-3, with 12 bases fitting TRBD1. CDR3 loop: CAIMGGQGAPDTQYF. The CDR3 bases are TGTGCCATCATGGGGGGACAGGGGGCGCCGGATACGCAGTATTTT.